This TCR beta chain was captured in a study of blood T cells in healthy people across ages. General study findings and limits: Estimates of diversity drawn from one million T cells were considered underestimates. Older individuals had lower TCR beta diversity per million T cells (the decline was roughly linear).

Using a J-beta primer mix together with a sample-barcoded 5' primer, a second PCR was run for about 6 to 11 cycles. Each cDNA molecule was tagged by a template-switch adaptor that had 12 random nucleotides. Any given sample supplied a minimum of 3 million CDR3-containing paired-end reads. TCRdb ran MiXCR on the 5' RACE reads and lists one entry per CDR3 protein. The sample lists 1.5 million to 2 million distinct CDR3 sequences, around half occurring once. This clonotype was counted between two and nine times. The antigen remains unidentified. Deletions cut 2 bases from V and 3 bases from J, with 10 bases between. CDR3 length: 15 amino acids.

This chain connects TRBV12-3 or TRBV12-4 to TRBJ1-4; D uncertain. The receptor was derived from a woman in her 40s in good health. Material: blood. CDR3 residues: CASSLPRSANEKLFF. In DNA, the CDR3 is TGTGCCAGCAGTTTACCCCGGTCAGCTAATGAAAAACTGTTTTTT.